Presented here are 17 T cell receptor beta chains from one specimen sequenced in a study of blood T cells in healthy people across ages. The second PCR ran about 6 to 12 cycles with a sample-barcoded 5' primer and J-beta primers. TCRdb reprocessed the 5' RACE reads with MiXCR, giving one entry per CDR3 protein. The sample contains hundreds of thousands of distinct CDR3 sequences, 20% to 25% of which appear only once. The sample was also linked to a second study, of T cells of mothers and their children.

The sample consisted of blood. These receptors were taken from a boy aged 10-17 years in good health.

This chain connects TRBV20-1 to TRBJ2-1; 8 bases fit TRBD2. V was clipped by 2 bases and J by 6 bases; unmatched bases: 0. Germline V gives CDR1 DFQATT, CDR2 SNEGSKA (reference sequence). This CDR3 spans 12 amino acids. Written as DNA, the CDR3 is TGCAGTGCTAGACGGGGGGGCAATGAGCAGTTCTTC. This codes for CSARRGGNEQFF.

Worth noting for this clonotype: A read error may produce the germline difference seen at one junction end. This chain uses TRBV6-8 with TRBJ2-5; weak D call: TRBD2 (6 bases). This CDR3 has 14 amino acids. The V gene's germline CDR1 is MNHGY and CDR2 SAAAGT. Here the CDR3 DNA reads TGTGCCAGCAGTGAGGAGGGGCCCCAAGGGACCCAGTACTTC. Translation: CASSEEGPQGTQYF.

In the case of this clonotype: Being one base from a much bigger clone, this may be a read error. The chain couples TRBV5-1 to TRBJ2-4; tentatively, D is TRBD1 or TRBD2 (5 bases each). V was shortened by 1 base and J by 5 bases, with 7 bases between the two germline ends. This CDR3 has 13 amino acids. The germline gives CDR1 SGHRS, CDR2 YFSETQ. Here the CDR3 reads CASSLMGENIQYF. CDR3 in DNA: TGCGCCAGCAGCTTGATGGGGGAAAACATTCAGTACTTC.

This sequence joins TRBV12-3 or TRBV12-4 and TRBJ1-2; 9 nucleotides align to TRBD1. The CDR3 is 15 amino acids. The V segment lost 3 bases and the J segment 6 bases; nucleotides outside the gene matches: 8. The CDR3 DNA follows: TGTGCCAGCAGTTTCCCGGACAGGGGAAGGGATGGCTACACCTTC. As protein: CASSFPDRGRDGYTF.

The chain carries TRBV20-1 and TRBJ2-5, with D unclear. With the DNA end fitting TRBJ2-7 better, the J assignment may be wrong. The CDR3 is 11 amino acids. The germline CDR1 and CDR2 sequences are DFQATT and SNEGSKA (reference sequence). This chain's CDR3 is CSASDVYEQYF. CDR3 nucleotide sequence: TGCAGTGCTAGTGACGTTTACGAGCAGTACTTC.

V and J are TRBV6-6 and TRBJ1-3, with D tentatively TRBD1 (5 bases). The V end was cut by 2 bases, the J end by 0 bases, with 8 bases between. Germline CDR1 MNHNY, CDR2 SVGAGI (reference sequence). The CDR3 runs 15 residues. Here the CDR3 reads CASSYPDSSGNTIYF. CDR3 bases: TGTGCCAGCAGTTACCCAGACAGCTCTGGAAACACCATATATTTT.

The V and J genes are TRBV24-1 and TRBJ2-5; 8 positions agree with TRBD2. The CDR3 is 16 amino acids. V lost 5 bases to trimming and J lost 0 bases; unmatched junction nucleotides: 7. The germline CDR1 and CDR2 sequences are KGHDR and SFDVKD. CDR3: CATSAANSGDQETQYF. DNA for the CDR3: TGTGCCACCAGTGCCGCGAATAGCGGGGACCAAGAGACCCAGTACTTC.

This clonotype has just one count. The J gene is TRBJ2-7, the V gene TRBV7-2; no definite D call. Per the germline V gene, CDR1 is SGHTA and CDR2 is FQGNSA. V lost 0 bases, J lost 1 base, and 16 bases lay in between. The CDR3 has 17 residues. This CDR3 reads CASSLAVRVRMSYEQYF. The CDR3 nucleotides read TGTGCCAGCAGCTTAGCGGTCCGGGTTAGAATGTCCTACGAGCAGTACTTC. Looking up the rest from reference TRBV7-2 and TRBJ2-7 gives the full variable domain: GAGVSQSPSNKVTEKGKDVELRCDPISGHTALYWYRQSLGQGLEFLIYFQGNSAPDKSGLPSDRFSAERTGGSVSTLTIQRTQQEDSAVYLCASSLAVRVRMSYEQYFGPGTRLTVT.

The chain employs TRBV4-2 and TRBJ2-2, with D perhaps TRBD1 (6 bases). Trimming removed 6 bases at V and 3 bases at J, with 8 bases between. Per the germline V gene, CDR1 is LGHNA and CDR2 is YNFKEQ. This CDR3 is 13 amino acids long. This chain's CDR3 is CASRGHDTGELFF. The CDR3 DNA reads as TGTGCCAGCAGGGGACACGACACCGGGGAGCTGTTTTTT.

The chain has TRBV6-2 or TRBV6-3 and TRBJ2-5; the D gene is possibly TRBD2 (6 bases). The end of the DNA fits TRBJ2-7 better, so the J call may be wrong. Per the germline V gene, CDR1 is MNHEY and CDR2 is SVGEGT. The CDR3 consists of 14 residues. The CDR3 reads CASSSGTDPYEQYF. The DNA of the CDR3 is TGTGCCAGCAGTTCCGGGACTGATCCCTACGAGCAGTACTTC.

This clonotype was seen a few times. The chain is built from TRBV7-9 and TRBJ2-7; no definite D call. The CDR3 length is 16 residues. V dropped 5 bases and J dropped 5 bases, with 22 bases sitting between them. Germline CDR1 is SEHNR and CDR2 is FQNEAQ (reference sequence). The CDR3 region is CASSQAGQGRMNEQYF. CDR3 DNA: TGTGCCAGCAGCCAAGCCGGCCAAGGGCGGATGAACGAGCAGTACTTC.

The J gene is TRBJ1-4, the V gene TRBV7-2; the D is unclear. The CDR3 covers 13 residues. Germline CDR1 reads SGHTA; CDR2 reads FQGNSA. V was clipped by 5 bases and J by 7 bases, with 11 bases between them. The CDR3 reads CASSRLFGEKLFF. CDR3 nucleotides: TGTGCCAGCAGCAGGTTATTTGGTGAAAAACTGTTTTTT.

Only a few counts were recorded for this clonotype. The chain is built from TRBV29-1 and TRBJ2-3; a possible D gene is TRBD1 (6 bases). Germline CDR1 and CDR2: SQVTM and ANQGSEA. V shed 4 bases and J shed 2 bases, with 10 bases lying between them. The CDR3 totals 13 residues. The CDR3 DNA sequence: TGCAGCGTTGTAGGGGGATACACAGATACGCAGTATTTT. Protein sequence: CSVVGGYTDTQYF.

This chain joins TRBV7-2 and TRBJ2-7; D perhaps matches TRBD2 (6 bases). This CDR3 spans 15 amino acids. CDR1 SGHTA and CDR2 FQGNSA come from the germline V gene. The germline V and J ends were trimmed by 2 bases and 0 bases, with 11 bases remaining between them. The CDR3 protein is CASSLYTSSSYEQYF. The DNA for the CDR3 is TGTGCCAGCAGCTTATACACTAGCAGCTCCTACGAGCAGTACTTC.

This clonotype turned up a few times. The chain employs TRBV12-3 or TRBV12-4 and TRBJ2-3; TRBD2 matches at 9 bases. Losses at the gene ends were 6 bases for V and 2 bases for J; bases not matched to a gene: 6. The CDR3 runs to 15 residues. The chain's CDR3 is CASRVAGAPTDTQYF. Written as DNA, the CDR3 is TGTGCCAGCAGGGTAGCGGGAGCCCCCACAGATACGCAGTATTTT.

A few counts support this clonotype. The chain carries TRBV2 and TRBJ2-5; the D is unclear. V was pared by 3 bases and J by 4 bases, with 21 bases between. CDR3 length: 17 residues. Germline V gene data show CDR1 as SNHLY and CDR2 as FYNNEI. CDR3 sequence: CASSDIFGRRGGETQYF. The CDR3 nucleotides are TGTGCCAGCAGTGACATTTTCGGCCGAAGAGGTGGAGAGACCCAGTACTTC.

The genes are TRBV5-6 and TRBJ2-2, with D possibly matching TRBD1 (7 bases). The V gene's germline CDR1 is SGHDT and CDR2 YYEEEE. CDR3 size: 15 residues. V lost 5 bases and J lost 4, with 15 bases in between. For the CDR3, the DNA is TGTGCCAGCAGTTGGAGGGGGCGAGGCACCGGGGAGCTGTTTTTT. Translating gives CASSWRGRGTGELFF.